This T cell receptor (beta chain) was recovered during a study of cytomegalovirus exposure and HLA in healthy donors. About the study: Membership in the Caucasian-associated ancestry cluster was found for approximately 85% of approximately 400 genotyped donors.

Study-level findings and limits: Follow-up analysis later connected one missense variant in DCLRE1C with trimming of TCR beta V- and J-genes. Among donors in an Asian-associated ancestry cluster, a later analysis reportedly found fewer N-insertions than the roughly 680-donor mean.

J lost 3 bases, V lost 4 bases, and 14 bases had no gene match. The length of the CDR3 is 18 residues. CDR1 and CDR2 (germline): SGHRS, YFSETQ. The PCR ran on 60 Vbeta and 13 Jbeta primers. TCRdb's copy holds only in-frame clones and misses some; the assay was immunoSEQ multiplex PCR. The repertoire has about 190,000 clones, roughly 85% of them found once; the top ten carry 1%. This clone has more than one count but fewer than ten. As yet, its antigen is unknown. This receptor was taken from a boy between 2 and 15 years old in good health and CMV-seronegative. V usage is TRBV5-1 and J usage is TRBJ2-7; 12 bases line up with TRBD2. Sequencing used PBMCs. The CDR3 nucleotides are TGCGCCAGCAGCCTGGCTCGTGGACTAGCGGGAAGATGCTACGAGCAGTACTTC. Its protein product is CASSLARGLAGRCYEQYF.